Below are 24 T cell receptor beta chains sequenced from a single sample in a study of T cell repertoires in cytomegalovirus infection. TCRdb used MiXCR to reprocess the reads, holding one entry per CDR3 protein. Of approximately 630,000 distinct CDR3 sequences in the sample, about 24% were seen once. The sample comprised CD8+ T cells from PBMCs. All receptors come from a human donor in good health (CMV status not recorded). Some clones in this sample may be carry-over from other donors' samples.

This clonotype was detected a few times. CDR3 amino acids: CSVTLSYYEQYF. The DNA of the CDR3 is TGCAGCGTTACGTTGTCCTACTACGAGCAGTACTTC. The V gene is TRBV29-1, the J gene TRBJ2-7; no definite D call. The CDR3 consists of 12 residues. The germline CDR1 and CDR2 sequences are SQVTM and ANQGSEA. The V end lost 5 bases, the J end lost 3 bases, and 11 bases lay between the germline ends.

This clonotype came up many times. V usage is TRBV6-1 and J usage is TRBJ2-7; TRBD2 matches 8 bases. From germline, CDR1 is MNHNS and CDR2 SASEGT. The CDR3 runs 13 residues. The ends lost 6 bases at V and 5 bases at J; junction bases unmatched: 6. The CDR3 DNA reads TGTGCCAGCAGCCGAGCGGGGGTGAACGAGCAGTACGTC. It codes for CASSRAGVNEQYV.

This clonotype was found many times. The chain employs TRBV7-9 and TRBJ1-1; TRBD1 might be the D (5 bases). Germline V lookup: CDR1 SEHNR, CDR2 FQNEAQ (reference sequence). CDR3 length equals 17 residues. The germline V and J ends were trimmed by 6 bases and 0 bases, with 20 bases remaining between them. Here the CDR3 reads CASSFAVWGGMNTEAFF. The CDR3 region has the DNA TGTGCCAGCAGTTTTGCGGTTTGGGGCGGTATGAACACTGAAGCTTTCTTT. Based on the CDR3 plus reference TRBV7-9 and TRBJ1-1, the full variable domain is DTGVSQNPRHKITKRGQNVTFRCDPISEHNRLYWYRQTLGQGPEFLTYFQNEAQLEKSRLLSDRFSAERPKGSFSTLEIQRTEQGDSAMYLCASSFAVWGGMNTEAFFGQGTRLTVV.

This clonotype was picked up a small number of times. V is TRBV19 and J is TRBJ1-1; D is perhaps TRBD1 (5 bases). Between the trimmed V and J ends, which lost 10 bases and 7 bases, there was a span of 13 bases. The V gene's germline CDR1 is LNHDA and CDR2 SQIVND (reference sequence). The CDR3 consists of 11 residues. The CDR3 DNA is TGTGCCATCCGCTGGGGGTTTGAAGCTTTCTTT. Residues: CAIRWGFEAFF.

This clonotype was picked up a small number of times. V is TRBV6-2 or TRBV6-3 and J is TRBJ2-7; TRBD2 matches 12 bases. Germline V lookup: CDR1 MNHEY, CDR2 SVGEGT. This CDR3 has 22 amino acids. DNA for the CDR3: TGTGCCAGCAGTTTCCCGACCAGGGCTAGCGGGGGGGTACTGGGTTCGTCCTGCGAGCAGTACGTC. Amino acids: CASSFPTRASGGVLGSSCEQYV.

This clonotype was counted between two and nine times. The V gene is TRBV29-1, the J gene TRBJ2-1; TRBD2 matches 13 bases. The CDR3 runs 22 residues. The trim removed 3 bases at V and 5 bases at J, leaving 25 bases unmatched. CDR1 is SQVTM, CDR2 ANQGSEA, per germline. CDR3 coding DNA: TGCAGCGTTGAGGGTATAGATGAAGGACTAGCGGGGGAGCCTACAGGGAACAATGAGCAGTTCTTC. Protein product: CSVEGIDEGLAGEPTGNNEQFF.

There are many counts of this clonotype. The V and J genes are TRBV12-3 or TRBV12-4 and TRBJ2-7; D not certain. The CDR3 is made up of 13 amino acids. Trimming stripped 10 bases from V and 2 bases from J, with 15 bases between. This chain's CDR3 is CATAWGTTYEQYF. In nucleotides, the CDR3 is TGTGCCACCGCGTGGGGAACTACCTACGAGCAGTACTTC.

The table lists this clonotype with a few counts. The V and J genes are TRBV6-2 or TRBV6-3 and TRBJ2-5, with D possibly matching TRBD2 (6 bases). This CDR3 region has 16 residues. Deletions cut 4 bases from V and 0 bases from J, with 15 bases between. In germline, CDR1 is MNHEY, CDR2 SVGEGT. The CDR3 region has the DNA TGTGCCAGCAGTTCGGGTAGCGGCTCGTACCAAGAGACCCAGTACTTC. Protein sequence: CASSSGSGSYQETQYF.

The gene calls are TRBV19 and TRBJ1-1; TRBD1 matches at 7 bases. Germline V gives CDR1 LNHDA, CDR2 SQIVND (reference sequence). The V and J ends lost 1 base and 4 bases, in that order; junction bases with no gene match: 3. The CDR3 runs 14 residues. CDR3 in amino acids: CASSIAQGTTEAFF. CDR3 DNA: TGTGCCAGTAGTATAGCACAGGGGACCACTGAAGCTTTCTTT.

The rearrangement joins TRBV15 to TRBJ1-1, with 7 bases matching TRBD1. With V trimmed by 4 bases and J by 4 bases, 3 bases remained unmatched. Germline loops: CDR1 LNHNV, CDR2 YYDKDF (reference sequence). This CDR3 region has 13 residues. The CDR3: CATSKTGLTEAFF. CDR3 DNA: TGTGCCACCAGCAAGACAGGGCTCACTGAAGCTTTCTTT.

This clonotype was counted only a few times. The V gene is TRBV7-9, the J gene TRBJ1-3; a possible D gene is TRBD1 (6 bases). The CDR3 loop spans 17 amino acids. CDR1 is SEHNR and CDR2 is FQNEAQ in the germline V gene (reference sequence). V gave up 3 bases and J gave up 4 bases, with 19 bases separating them. The CDR3 DNA follows: TGTGCCAGCAGCTTTAACGACAGGCCCGTCGCCGGAAACACCATATATTTT. Residues: CASSFNDRPVAGNTIYF.

CDR3 protein: CASSLSLEDETQYF. The DNA for the CDR3 is TGTGCCAGCAGTTTGAGTCTAGAGGATGAGACCCAGTACTTC. The chain uses TRBV12-3 or TRBV12-4 and TRBJ2-5; D gene uncertain. Trimming stripped 3 bases from V and 5 bases from J, with 13 bases between. The CDR3 consists of 14 residues.

This clonotype was detected only a few times. The chain is built from TRBV20-1 and TRBJ2-7; TRBD1 matches 7 bases. Germline CDR1 DFQATT, CDR2 SNEGSKA (reference sequence). CDR3 length equals 15 residues. V gave up 5 bases and J gave up 3 bases; unmatched junction bases: 13. The CDR3: CSAQDRTGLLYEQYF. CDR3 DNA sequence: TGCAGTGCTCAGGACAGGACAGGACTCCTCTACGAGCAGTACTTC.

This clonotype came up a few times. The CDR3 loop reads CASSPPGPNYGYTF. The DNA of the CDR3 is TGTGCCAGCAGCCCTCCCGGACCCAACTATGGCTACACCTTC. This rearrangement joins TRBV7-9 to TRBJ1-2; D not resolved. Germline CDR1 reads SEHNR; CDR2 reads FQNEAQ (reference sequence). Trimming removed 5 bases at V and 2 bases at J, with 12 bases between. This CDR3 has 14 amino acids. Drawing the rest from reference TRBV7-9 and TRBJ1-2, the complete variable domain is DTGVSQNPRHKITKRGQNVTFRCDPISEHNRLYWYRQTLGQGPEFLTYFQNEAQLEKSRLLSDRFSAERPKGSFSTLEIQRTEQGDSAMYLCASSPPGPNYGYTFGSGTRLTVV.

This clonotype appeared many times. DNA of the CDR3: TGTGCCAGCAGGGGGACAGAGAACTACGAGCAGTACTTC. Protein sequence: CASRGTENYEQYF. J is TRBJ2-7 and V is TRBV2, with 7 bases aligning to TRBD1. The CDR3 is 13 amino acids. Per the germline V gene, CDR1 is SNHLY and CDR2 is FYNNEI. The trim removed 6 bases at V and 3 bases at J, leaving 5 bases unmatched.

This clonotype was picked up many times. The chain has TRBV7-2 and TRBJ2-7; D uncertain. Trimming stripped 3 bases from V and 7 bases from J, with 13 bases between. CDR3 length equals 13 residues. CDR1 and CDR2 from the germline V gene are SGHTA and FQGNSA. CDR3 amino acids: CASSLGSPREQYV. The DNA for the CDR3 is TGTGCCAGCAGCTTGGGCAGCCCGAGGGAGCAGTACGTC.

For this clonotype: The junction does not match germline at one end; this may be a read error. The gene calls are TRBV7-6 and TRBJ1-6, with a weak D call TRBD1 (6 bases). The germline V gene has CDR1 SGHVS and CDR2 FNYEAQ. The CDR3 runs 14 residues. DNA of the CDR3: TGTGCCAGCAGCCTGACAGGTCCTAATCCACCCCTCCACTTT. The encoded protein is CASSLTGPNPPLHF.

This clonotype was recorded at least ten times. The J gene is TRBJ2-2, the V gene TRBV7-9; 12 bases are a match to TRBD2. CDR1 is SEHNR and CDR2 is FQNEAQ in the germline V gene (reference sequence). V lost 4 bases to trimming and J lost 5 bases; unmatched junction nucleotides: 5. The CDR3 is 16 amino acids. CDR3 sequence reads: CASSSPSGGGTGELFF. CDR3 bases: TGTGCCAGCAGCTCCCCTAGCGGGGGGGGAACCGGGGAGCTGTTTTTT.

V and J are TRBV4-3 and TRBJ2-3; D call uncertain. With 0 bases removed from V and 0 bases from J, the gap between germline ends came to 4 bases. Germline V gene data show CDR1 as LGHNA and CDR2 as YSLEER. The CDR3 is 14 residues long. For the CDR3, the DNA is TGCGCCAGCAGCCAAGACTGGAGCACAGATACGCAGTATTTT. Its protein is CASSQDWSTDTQYF.

The chain employs TRBV29-1 and TRBJ1-2; D possibly corresponds to TRBD1 (5 bases). Trimming removed 0 bases from V and 5 bases from J, with 16 bases in between. Germline-derived CDR1 and CDR2 are SQVTM and ANQGSEA. The CDR3 is 15 residues long. Here the CDR3 DNA reads TGCAGCGTTGAAGATTACGAGAAGGCAGGGTATGGCTACACCTTC. It specifies CSVEDYEKAGYGYTF. Full variable domain (remainder filled in from reference TRBV29-1 and TRBJ1-2): SAVISQKPSRDICQRGTSLTIQCQVDSQVTMMFWYRQQPGQSLTLIATANQGSEATYESGFVIDKFPISRPNLTFSTLTVSNMSPEDSSIYLCSVEDYEKAGYGYTFGSGTRLTVV.

The chain combines TRBV6-5 with TRBJ1-1, with 8 nucleotides matching TRBD1. The CDR3 is made up of 15 amino acids. The J segment lost 1 base and the V segment lost 6 bases, leaving 7 bases of the junction unmatched. Germline assignment: CDR1 MNHEY and CDR2 SVGAGI. The CDR3 DNA sequence: TGTGCCAGCAGCTCGGCAGGGGGCCCGAACACTGAAGCTTTCTTT. It specifies CASSSAGGPNTEAFF.

The V and J genes are TRBV28 and TRBJ2-7, with a weak D call TRBD1 (5 bases). V gave up 3 bases and J gave up 7 bases, with 13 bases separating them. Germline V lookup: CDR1 MDHEN, CDR2 SYDVKM. This CDR3 region has 13 residues. CDR3 bases: TGTGCCAGCAGTTTTGGGGCTCTGGGGGAGCAGTACGTC. This gives the protein CASSFGALGEQYV.

This clonotype was seen repeatedly, ten times or more. The chain carries TRBV7-2 and TRBJ1-1; no definite D call. The CDR3 consists of 14 residues. V lost 4 bases to trimming and J lost 1 base, with 10 bases between them. Germline values: CDR1 SGHTA, CDR2 FQGNSA. The CDR3 protein is CASSSNLGNTEAFF. Here the CDR3 DNA reads TGTGCCAGCAGCTCCAACCTAGGGAACACTGAAGCTTTCTTT.

The table lists this clonotype with a few counts. This chain uses TRBV29-1 with TRBJ1-1, with TRBD1 as a possible D gene (5 bases). Germline V gives CDR1 SQVTM, CDR2 ANQGSEA. This CDR3 contains 13 residues. With 7 bases removed from V and 1 base from J, the gap between germline ends came to 13 bases. The CDR3: CSASRVGNTEAFF. CDR3 coding DNA: TGCAGCGCCTCCAGGGTAGGGAACACTGAAGCTTTCTTT.